This T cell receptor (beta chain) was found in a study of blood T cell repertoires in COVID-19. The CDR3 is made up of 17 amino acids. Per germline, CDR1 GTSNPN and CDR2 SVGIG (reference sequence). With 1 base removed from V and 0 bases from J, the gap between germline ends came to 13 bases. The method was immunoSEQ multiplex PCR; TCRdb's version includes in-frame clones alone and lacks a portion of them. The data show about 81,000 clones, roughly 91% seen once. The rearrangement uses TRBV30 and TRBJ1-6; possibly TRBD1 for D (5 bases). The sequenced material came from peripheral blood. This clonotype was obtained from a woman between 50 and 59 years old in a cohort sampled during active COVID-19. The CDR3 DNA sequence: TGTGCCTGGAGTGGGGGGGACGGGGGCTCCTATAATTCACCCCTCCACTTT. Amino acid sequence: CAWSGGDGGSYNSPLHF.